The next 21 T cell receptor beta chains were all read from a single sample in a study of OX40 agonist ivuxolimab in advanced cancers. The data were produced by immunoSEQ multiplex PCR, yet TCRdb's version contains in-frame clones alone and is incomplete. Counted here are tens of thousands of clones, roughly 81% occurring once; the ten biggest clones make up under 40%. The specimen comprised CD4+ or CD8+ T cells sorted from blood, sampled in a trial of the OX40 agonist ivuxolimab. Receptors were obtained from an adult with an advanced solid tumor such as melanoma, head and neck, liver or kidney cancer.

This clone was counted a single time. Here the CDR3 DNA reads TGTGCCAGCAGCTTGGGTCCGGACTTAGGGGCCAATGAGCAGTTCTTC. It specifies CASSLGPDLGANEQFF. The chain is built from TRBV5-4 and TRBJ2-1, with D perhaps TRBD1 or TRBD2 (5 bases each). The V gene's germline CDR1 is SGHNT and CDR2 YYREEE (reference sequence). The V gene lost 0 bases and the J gene lost 6 bases, with 16 bases spanning the gap. There are 16 residues in the CDR3.

This rearrangement joins TRBV11-2 to TRBJ2-5; 9 positions agree with TRBD2. The CDR3 length is 18 residues. The junction had 9 bases not matched to a gene; V was cut back by 1 base and J by 0 bases. Germline V gene data show CDR1 as SGHAT and CDR2 as FQNNGV. The CDR3 DNA sequence: TGTGCCAGCAGCTTAGCCCCAGGACTAGCGCAGTACCAAGAGACCCAGTACTTC. Protein sequence: CASSLAPGLAQYQETQYF.

This rearrangement joins TRBV2 to TRBJ2-7; D gene ambiguous. This CDR3 spans 12 amino acids. Germline V gene data show CDR1 as SNHLY and CDR2 as FYNNEI. The V end was cut by 3 bases, the J end by 7 bases, with 10 bases between. Here the CDR3 DNA reads TGTGCCAGCAGTGAGTGGCAGGTGGAGCAGTACTTC. This codes for CASSEWQVEQYF.

The V and J genes are TRBV11-2 and TRBJ2-1, with 8 bases that match TRBD2. Trimming cost V 2 bases and J 6 bases; bases outside gene matches: 9. The CDR3 consists of 16 residues. The germline CDR1 and CDR2 sequences are SGHAT and FQNNGV. The CDR3 nucleotides read TGTGCCAGCAGCTTACGAGCGGGGGATAGAGGCAATGAGCAGTTCTTC. Residues: CASSLRAGDRGNEQFF.

CDR3 DNA: TGTGCCAGCTCGAGGACAGGGGACTCCTACGAGCAGTACTTC. It specifies CASSRTGDSYEQYF. This rearrangement joins TRBV18 to TRBJ2-7; 9 bases fit TRBD1. The CDR3 sequence is 14 residues long. V lost 6 bases to trimming and J lost 0 bases; unmatched junction nucleotides: 3. Germline CDR1 KGHSH, CDR2 LQKENI.

The CDR3 region has the DNA TGTGCCAGCAGTCCTGGGGCGGGGGGGGCCTACGAGCAGTACTTC. Translated, it gives CASSPGAGGAYEQYF. This chain joins TRBV25-1 and TRBJ2-7, with 9 nucleotides matching TRBD2. The V segment lost 5 bases and the J segment 2 bases; nucleotides outside the gene matches: 7. The CDR3 runs 15 residues. CDR1 is MGHDK and CDR2 is SYGVNS in the germline V gene.

This clone has only a few counts. The chain employs TRBV19 and TRBJ2-5; 10 positions agree with TRBD2. The germline gives CDR1 LNHDA, CDR2 SQIVND (reference sequence). V shed 4 bases, J shed 0 bases, and the junction held 8 bases outside the gene matches. The CDR3 runs to 17 residues. CDR3 sequence: CASSRLSAGGNQETQYF. The CDR3 nucleotides are TGTGCCAGTAGTAGATTGTCAGCGGGGGGGAACCAAGAGACCCAGTACTTC.

The chain has TRBV5-1 and TRBJ2-5; TRBD2 matches 9 bases. Per germline, CDR1 SGHRS and CDR2 YFSETQ. Trimming removed 2 bases from V and 1 base from J; junction bases left unmatched: 3. CDR3 size: 15 residues. CDR3 loop: CASSFGTSTQETQYF. The CDR3 nucleotides are TGCGCCAGCAGCTTTGGGACTAGCACCCAAGAGACCCAGTACTTC. The complete variable domain, with remaining parts taken from reference TRBV5-1 and TRBJ2-5, reads KAGVTQTPRYLIKTRGQQVTLSCSPISGHRSVSWYQQTPGQGLQFLFEYFSETQRNKGNFPGRFSGRQFSNSRSEMNVSTLELGDSALYLCASSFGTSTQETQYFGPGTRLLVL.

This clone was found once. The rearrangement links TRBV6-5 to TRBJ2-1, with D perhaps TRBD2 (6 bases). There are 11 residues in the CDR3. Germline V CDR1 and CDR2: MNHEY, SVGAGI. CDR3 DNA sequence: TGTGTCGCTAAGGAGGGCCGCGAGCAGTTCTTC. It encodes CVAKEGREQFF.

The chain employs TRBV4-1 and TRBJ2-7; 9 nucleotides align to TRBD1. The CDR3 spans 15 residues. Germline loops: CDR1 MGHRA, CDR2 YSYEKL. V dropped 3 bases and J dropped 5; count of bases not matched to a gene: 8. CDR3 DNA: TGCGCCAGCAGCCAGTGGGACAGGGAGAAAGACGAGCAGTACTTC. Translating gives CASSQWDREKDEQYF.

The chain links TRBV2 to TRBJ1-2; D is unclear. V was cut by 2 bases and J by 0 bases, with 4 bases left in between. Germline CDR1 reads SNHLY; CDR2 reads FYNNEI. CDR3 size: 13 residues. The CDR3 sequence is CASSEYTNYGYTF. The CDR3 nucleotides read TGTGCCAGCAGTGAATATACTAACTATGGCTACACCTTC.

This chain joins TRBV10-3 and TRBJ1-2; D gene unclear. V was pared by 3 bases and J by 4 bases, with 9 bases between. The germline gives CDR1 ENHRY, CDR2 SYGVKD. The CDR3 runs 13 residues. The CDR3 sequence is CAISDGRTYGYTF. CDR3 sequence (DNA): TGTGCCATCAGTGACGGCAGGACCTATGGCTACACCTTC.

The rearrangement joins TRBV10-1 to TRBJ1-1; D ambiguous. The germline V and J ends were trimmed by 0 bases and 3 bases, with 8 bases remaining between them. Germline CDR1 and CDR2: WNHNN and SYGVQD (reference sequence). The length of the CDR3 is 14 residues. The CDR3 region is CASSESFSHTEAFF. The CDR3 DNA follows: TGCGCCAGCAGTGAGTCCTTCAGCCACACTGAAGCTTTCTTT.

The chain links TRBV6-5 to TRBJ2-7; 9 bases are a match to TRBD1. CDR1 is MNHEY and CDR2 is SVGAGI in the germline V gene. The CDR3 contains 12 residues. The ends lost 5 bases at V and 6 bases at J; junction bases unmatched: 2. Written as DNA, the CDR3 is TGTGCCAGCAGTGACAGGGGGTTCGAGCAGTACTTC. Amino acids: CASSDRGFEQYF.

The CDR3 is CASSLKGQGDFYGYTF. The CDR3 bases are TGTGCCAGCAGCTTAAAGGGACAGGGGGACTTCTATGGCTACACCTTC. V usage is TRBV7-9 and J usage is TRBJ1-2, with 11 bases lining up with TRBD1. This CDR3 contains 16 residues. Trimming took 2 bases from V and 4 from J; bases not matched to a gene: 6. The germline CDR1 and CDR2 sequences are SEHNR and FQNEAQ (reference sequence).

The rearrangement links TRBV29-1 to TRBJ2-4; 10 nucleotides agree with TRBD2. V shed 7 bases, J shed 0 bases, and the junction held 12 bases outside the gene matches. Per the germline V gene, CDR1 is SQVTM and CDR2 is ANQGSEA. This CDR3 region has 17 residues. The CDR3 region has the DNA TGCAGCGCTCGACTAGCGGGTACCGCTCTAGCCAAAAACATTCAGTACTTC. Amino acid sequence: CSARLAGTALAKNIQYF.

V usage is TRBV7-9 and J usage is TRBJ2-1, with no clear D. Deletions cut 4 bases from V and 5 bases from J, with 9 bases between. Germline CDR1 is SEHNR and CDR2 is FQNEAQ (reference sequence). This CDR3 has 13 residues. CDR3 residues: CASSSSRDNEQFF. For the CDR3, the DNA is TGTGCCAGCAGCTCCTCCCGGGACAATGAGCAGTTCTTC. The complete variable domain, with remaining parts taken from reference TRBV7-9 and TRBJ2-1, reads DTGVSQNPRHKITKRGQNVTFRCDPISEHNRLYWYRQTLGQGPEFLTYFQNEAQLEKSRLLSDRFSAERPKGSFSTLEIQRTEQGDSAMYLCASSSSRDNEQFFGPGTRLTVL.

The J gene is TRBJ2-3, the V gene TRBV11-2, with 7 bases aligning to TRBD2. J gave up 6 bases and V 4 bases, and 7 bases lay outside the gene matches. Per germline, CDR1 SGHAT and CDR2 FQNNGV. The CDR3 contains 14 residues. Written as DNA, the CDR3 is TGTGCCAGCAGCTCTTGGACTAGAAGGGATACGCAGTATTTT. Its translation is CASSSWTRRDTQYF.

The chain joins TRBV27 to TRBJ2-7; no clear D. Germline CDR1 MNHEY, CDR2 SMNVEV (reference sequence). The CDR3 has 13 residues. V was clipped by 5 bases and J by 4 bases, with 12 bases between them. CDR3 loop: CASSPSDWYEQYF. The CDR3 nucleotides read TGTGCCAGCAGTCCCTCCGACTGGTACGAGCAGTACTTC.

This chain connects TRBV7-9 to TRBJ2-1; 10 nucleotides agree with TRBD1. Per germline, CDR1 SEHNR and CDR2 FQNEAQ (reference sequence). The V and J ends lost 0 bases and 7 bases, in that order; junction bases with no gene match: 6. This CDR3 is 16 amino acids long. CDR3 amino acids: CASSLAVGQGWNEQFF. The CDR3 DNA follows: TGTGCCAGCAGCTTAGCGGTGGGACAGGGGTGGAATGAGCAGTTCTTC.

The J gene is TRBJ2-7, the V gene TRBV10-3; D ambiguous. V lost 7 bases and J lost 3, with 10 bases in between. This CDR3 comprises 12 residues. Germline CDR1 reads ENHRY; CDR2 reads SYGVKD. CDR3 in DNA: TGTGCCATCACCGACGACGTCTACGAGCAGTACTTC. Translating gives CAITDDVYEQYF.